Shown below are 21 T cell receptor beta chains from a single sample sequenced in a study of T cell responses to AZD1222 COVID-19 vaccine. Clones were read by immunoSEQ multiplex PCR, and TCRdb kept only the in-frame ones, dropping some. The profile shows roughly 120,000 clones, around 92% of them singletons. Source: peripheral blood, taken 28 days after the second AZD1222 dose. The receptors come from an adult who received the AZD1222 COVID-19 vaccine.

The chain carries TRBV5-1 and TRBJ1-3, with 8 bases matching TRBD1. CDR1 SGHRS and CDR2 YFSETQ come from the germline V gene. This CDR3 contains 17 residues. Trimming at V came to 3 bases and at J to 3 bases, leaving 11 bases not matched to a gene. Here the CDR3 reads CASSSDQGALGGNTIYF. CDR3 DNA sequence: TGCGCCAGCAGCTCCGACCAGGGGGCCCTGGGTGGAAACACCATATATTTT. Full variable domain (missing parts from reference TRBV5-1 and TRBJ1-3): KAGVTQTPRYLIKTRGQQVTLSCSPISGHRSVSWYQQTPGQGLQFLFEYFSETQRNKGNFPGRFSGRQFSNSRSEMNVSTLELGDSALYLCASSSDQGALGGNTIYFGEGSWLTVV.

The gene calls are TRBV29-1 and TRBJ1-1; TRBD1 agrees at 7 bases. J was trimmed by 11 bases and V by 0 bases; bases with no gene match: 12. The germline CDR1 and CDR2 sequences are SQVTM and ANQGSEA. The CDR3 length is 14 residues. The CDR3 is CSVEDFETGFLAFF. The CDR3 bases are TGCAGCGTTGAAGATTTTGAGACAGGGTTCTTGGCTTTCTTT.

The rearrangement links TRBV28 to TRBJ2-1; D uncertain. This CDR3 has 16 residues. Per the germline V gene, CDR1 is MDHEN and CDR2 is SYDVKM. Between the trimmed V and J ends, which lost 2 bases and 0 bases, there was a span of 11 bases. Here the CDR3 reads CASSLVAVGSYNEQFF. The CDR3 DNA follows: TGTGCCAGCAGTTTAGTGGCCGTTGGCTCCTACAATGAGCAGTTCTTC.

This clone occurred a few times. CDR3 loop: CASGQGTYEQYF. Written as DNA, the CDR3 is TGTGCCAGCGGACAGGGAACTTACGAGCAGTACTTC. The chain has TRBV2 and TRBJ2-7, with 8 bases identical to TRBD1. V shed 8 bases, J shed 4 bases, and the junction held 4 bases outside the gene matches. CDR1 is SNHLY and CDR2 is FYNNEI in the germline V gene. The CDR3 consists of 12 residues.

The chain is built from TRBV11-3 and TRBJ2-7, with a tentative D call TRBD2 (5 bases). The germline CDR1 and CDR2 sequences are SGHNT and YENEEA. The CDR3 extends over 14 amino acids. Trimming removed 0 bases from V and 0 bases from J, with 6 bases in between. The DNA of the CDR3 is TGTGCCAGCAGCTTAGATGGGAGCTCCTACGAGCAGTACTTC. This sequence encodes CASSLDGSSYEQYF.

The genes are TRBV29-1 and TRBJ2-6, with TRBD1 identical over 7 bases. J gave up 0 bases and V 6 bases, and 8 bases lay outside the gene matches. This CDR3 region has 16 residues. Germline CDR1 reads SQVTM; CDR2 reads ANQGSEA. This chain's CDR3 is CSVTGTVISGANVLTF. CDR3 sequence (DNA): TGCAGCGTGACCGGGACAGTGATCTCTGGGGCCAACGTCCTGACTTTC.

This clone was seen once. The chain has TRBV5-1 and TRBJ2-1, with 10 bases aligning to TRBD2. Germline lookup yields CDR1 SGHRS and CDR2 YFSETQ. The CDR3 spans 14 residues. The junction had 5 bases not matched to a gene; V was cut back by 2 bases and J by 9 bases. This CDR3 is CASSLGTSVIEQFF. The CDR3 DNA reads as TGCGCCAGCAGCTTAGGGACTAGCGTAATTGAGCAGTTCTTC.

This chain joins TRBV28 and TRBJ1-1; D remains unclear. CDR1 and CDR2 (germline): MDHEN, SYDVKM. The CDR3 sequence is 15 residues long. V was pared by 4 bases and J by 2 bases, with 14 bases between. The CDR3 nucleotides are TGTGCCAGCAGTTCCCCACCGGACGGTAACACTGAAGCTTTCTTT. Translating gives CASSSPPDGNTEAFF.

The V gene is TRBV6-1, the J gene TRBJ2-2; 7 positions agree with TRBD1. Looked up from germline, CDR1 is MNHNS and CDR2 is SASEGT. The CDR3 covers 13 residues. J lost 6 bases, V lost 2 bases, and 0 bases had no gene match. CDR3 in amino acids: CASSEQGAGELFF. The DNA for the CDR3 is TGTGCCAGCAGTGAACAGGGGGCCGGGGAGCTGTTTTTT.

The chain combines TRBV7-8 with TRBJ2-7, with 9 bases identical to TRBD2. Per germline, CDR1 SGHVS and CDR2 FQNEAQ. CDR3 length equals 16 residues. The junction had 12 bases not matched to a gene; V was cut back by 4 bases and J by 5 bases. The CDR3, as DNA: TGTGCCAGCAGCTCGTGGTTCGCTAGCGGGACCGACGAGCAGTACTTC. Protein: CASSSWFASGTDEQYF.

V and J are TRBV20-1 and TRBJ1-4; no clear D. The germline gives CDR1 DFQATT, CDR2 SNEGSKA (reference sequence). CDR3 length: 12 amino acids. V was pared by 3 bases and J by 7 bases, with 9 bases between. CDR3 in amino acids: CSASPVREKLFF. The CDR3 nucleotides are TGCAGTGCTAGTCCGGTTCGTGAAAAACTGTTTTTT.

The chain has TRBV24-1 and TRBJ1-5, with D uncertain. V was shortened by 4 bases and J by 7 bases, with 7 bases between the two germline ends. The CDR3 has 12 amino acids. CDR1 and CDR2 from the germline V gene are KGHDR and SFDVKD. The DNA for the CDR3 is TGTGCCACCAGTGACCCCGACCAGCCCCAGCATTTT. Translating gives CATSDPDQPQHF.

The chain combines TRBV3-1 (or the pseudogene TRBV3-2) with TRBJ2-2; possible D gene TRBD1, 6 bases. V gave up 2 bases and J gave up 1 base, with 8 bases separating them. This CDR3 region has 15 residues. Germline CDR1 LGHDT, CDR2 YNNKEL (reference sequence). The CDR3 loop is CASSQRGGNTGELFF. The CDR3 DNA sequence: TGTGCCAGCAGCCAACGAGGGGGGAACACCGGGGAGCTGTTTTTT.

The rearrangement uses TRBV9 and TRBJ1-2; 8 nucleotides line up with TRBD1. Trimming took 4 bases from V and 5 from J; bases not matched to a gene: 10. Germline assignment: CDR1 SGDLS and CDR2 YYNGEE. The length of the CDR3 is 15 residues. The DNA for the CDR3 is TGTGCCAGCAGCCAAGGGACAGGCCCTTTTTATGGCTACACCTTC. Translated, it gives CASSQGTGPFYGYTF.

In its sample, this clone was seen once. J is TRBJ2-7 and V is TRBV5-1; a weak D match, TRBD1 (6 bases). The germline V and J ends were trimmed by 3 bases and 4 bases, with 11 bases remaining between them. CDR1 SGHRS and CDR2 YFSETQ come from the germline V gene. The CDR3 sequence is 13 residues long. In nucleotides, the CDR3 is TGCGCCAGCAGCTCCGGACAGTCGTACGAGCAGTACTTC. This codes for CASSSGQSYEQYF.

The chain combines TRBV28 with TRBJ1-2; the D is unclear. The germline V gene has CDR1 MDHEN and CDR2 SYDVKM. The germline V and J ends were trimmed by 6 bases and 0 bases, with 11 bases remaining between them. The length of the CDR3 is 14 residues. The CDR3 reads CASSMGRTNYGYTF. CDR3 bases: TGTGCCAGCAGCATGGGCAGGACTAACTATGGCTACACCTTC.

This sequence joins TRBV3-1 (or the pseudogene TRBV3-2) and TRBJ2-1, with 11 positions matching TRBD2. The CDR3 totals 16 residues. The junction had 9 bases not matched to a gene; V was cut back by 4 bases and J by 7 bases. Germline V lookup: CDR1 LGHDT, CDR2 YNNKEL (reference sequence). CDR3 amino acids: CASSPSPSGRMNEQFF. CDR3 DNA sequence: TGTGCCAGCAGCCCTTCGCCTAGCGGGAGGATGAATGAGCAGTTCTTC.

The chain has TRBV2 and TRBJ2-7; 11 nucleotides match TRBD2. The ends lost 2 bases at V and 5 bases at J; junction bases unmatched: 5. The CDR3 has 15 amino acids. Germline-derived CDR1 and CDR2 are SNHLY and FYNNEI. As DNA, the CDR3 is TGTGCCAGCAGTGAACGGGCTAGCGGGAGGCACGAGCAGTACTTC. Translation gives CASSERASGRHEQYF.

V and J are TRBV11-2 and TRBJ1-4, with D possibly matching TRBD1 (5 bases). Germline assignment: CDR1 SGHAT and CDR2 FQNNGV. The CDR3 contains 16 residues. Trimming stripped 1 base from V and 10 bases from J, with 19 bases between. The CDR3 DNA reads TGTGCCAGCAGCTTAGTAGGGACCGCTCCTCGGGGAAAACTGTTTTTT. Translating gives CASSLVGTAPRGKLFF.

A single count supports this clone. This chain connects TRBV5-1 to TRBJ1-4, with unresolved D. CDR1 SGHRS and CDR2 YFSETQ come from the germline V gene. V shed 5 bases and J shed 5 bases, with 19 bases lying between them. The CDR3 covers 16 residues. CDR3 residues: CASRRQFQNQNEKLFF. The CDR3, as DNA: TGCGCCAGCAGAAGGCAGTTTCAAAATCAGAATGAAAAACTGTTTTTT.

The chain recombines TRBV28 with TRBJ2-7; D gene unclear. CDR1 is MDHEN, CDR2 SYDVKM, per germline. The CDR3 runs to 12 residues. V was shortened by 3 bases and J by 3 bases, with 6 bases between the two germline ends. The CDR3: CASSFRSYEQYF. DNA for the CDR3: TGTGCCAGCAGTTTTAGGAGCTACGAGCAGTACTTC.